A selection of T cell receptor beta chains follows, all from one sample in a study of T cell responses to AZD1222 COVID-19 vaccine. Produced via immunoSEQ multiplex PCR; TCRdb's table is partial and in-frame only. This sample has around 83,000 clones; about 88% occur once, and the top ten carry about a fifth. The specimen was peripheral blood, collected on day 0 of AZD1222 vaccination. The receptors shown here come from an adult in good health. Each CDR3 is given with its conserved first and last residue. A D gene is named only where the DNA matches it firmly. Clone size appears in some rows only: once, few, many, or a class for an expanded clone.

j_gene | d_gene | v_gene | abundance | CDR3nt | CDR3aa
TRBJ1-1 | NA | TRBV3-1/TRBV3-2 | NA | TGTGCCAGCAGCCAAGACACCTTGAGCACTGAAGCTTTCTTT | CASSQDTLSTEAFF
TRBJ2-7 | TRBD1 | TRBV7-2 | NA | TGTGCCAGCAGCTCCGGGACAGGGAGCGTGGGGGACGAGCAGTACTTC | CASSSGTGSVGDEQYF
TRBJ1-1 | NA | TRBV9 | NA | TGTGCCAGCAGCGTAGGAGGCGCAGGGTTTGGAGCTTTCTTT | CASSVGGAGFGAFF
TRBJ2-2 | NA | TRBV11-2 | NA | TGTGCCAGCAGCTTATGGGGCCGGGCCGGGGAGCTGTTTTTT | CASSLWGRAGELFF
TRBJ1-5 | NA | TRBV28 | NA | TGTGCCAGCAGTAGAGGAGTAGGCAATCAGCCCCAGCATTTT | CASSRGVGNQPQHF
TRBJ1-5 | TRBD1 | TRBV10-3 | NA | TGTGCCATCGGACAGGACCCTAGCAATCAGCCCCAGCATTTT | CAIGQDPSNQPQHF
TRBJ1-3 | NA | TRBV5-1 | NA | TGCGCCAGCAGCGCCGCCTTCTCTGGAAACACCATATATTTT | CASSAAFSGNTIYF
TRBJ1-1 | NA | TRBV7-2 | NA | TGTGCCAGCAGCTCCCAGGGACCGATGAACACTGAAGCTTTCTTT | CASSSQGPMNTEAFF
TRBJ1-1 | NA | TRBV14 | NA | TGTGCCAGCAGCCGGGGATTAAAAACTGAAGCTTTCTTT | CASSRGLKTEAFF
TRBJ2-1 | TRBD1 | TRBV30 | NA | TGTGCCTGGACCGGGACAGCTTCGAATGAGCAGTTCTTC | CAWTGTASNEQFF
TRBJ1-6 | NA | TRBV18 | NA | TGTGCCAGCTCACCACGTAGAGCCGGGGACCGTAATTCACCCCTCCACTTT | CASSPRRAGDRNSPLHF
TRBJ1-2 | NA | TRBV29-1 | NA | TGCAGCGTCGGGGACGCCCGCTATGGCTACACCTTC | CSVGDARYGYTF
TRBJ1-1 | NA | TRBV5-4 | NA | TGTGCCAGCAGCGGAATTCGGGGGGGCACTGAAGCTTTCTTT | CASSGIRGGTEAFF
TRBJ2-3 | TRBD2 | TRBV9 | NA | TGTGCCAGCAGCGTAAAGTGGGCTAGCGGGGGGATTAACACAGATACGCAGTATTTT | CASSVKWASGGINTDTQYF
TRBJ2-5 | TRBD1 | TRBV5-8 | NA | TGTGCCAGCAGTTCCACGGGACAGGCCCGAGAGACCCAGTACTTC | CASSSTGQARETQYF
TRBJ1-1 | NA | TRBV6-5 | NA | TGTGCCAGCAGTATCGAGGGTTACAGGACTGAAGCTTTCTTT | CASSIEGYRTEAFF
TRBJ1-2 | NA | TRBV7-8 | NA | TGTGCCAGCAGCCCTCTACCCACGTCTAACTATGGCTACACCTTC | CASSPLPTSNYGYTF
TRBJ1-2 | NA | TRBV3-1/TRBV3-2 | NA | TGTGCCAGCAGCCAGGGCAGACATAACTATGGCTACACCTTC | CASSQGRHNYGYTF
TRBJ2-3 | NA | TRBV7-3 | once | TGTGCCAGCAGCTTCCGCGGGACAGATACGCAGTATTTT | CASSFRGTDTQYF
TRBJ1-1 | NA | TRBV10-3 | NA | TGTGCCATCAGTGCTCCCAATCGAGGGCACACTGAAGCTTTCTTT | CAISAPNRGHTEAFF
TRBJ2-3 | NA | TRBV7-8 | NA | TGTGCCAGCAGCTTAGAGGGGCAGGGTGTGACAGATACGCAGTATTTT | CASSLEGQGVTDTQYF
TRBJ2-3 | NA | TRBV5-1 | NA | TGCGCCAGCAGGGAGGGGGCAGATACGCAGTATTTT | CASREGADTQYF
TRBJ2-3 | TRBD2 | TRBV28 | once | TGTGCTCATCTGGGAGGGGCAGAGAATACGCAGTATTTT | CAHLGGAENTQYF
TRBJ2-2 | NA | TRBV2 | NA | TGTGCCAGCAGTTCTGGACTAACCGGGGAGCTGTTTTTT | CASSSGLTGELFF